This is a list of T cell receptor beta chains from one sample in a study of blood T cell repertoires in COVID-19. Using immunoSEQ multiplex PCR, the repertoire was profiled, and TCRdb retains in-frame clones only, with some absent. The data show under 350,000 clones, about nine tenths seen once. The sequenced sample consisted of PBMCs or T cells enriched from blood (not recorded which). These receptors all stem from a woman aged 55-70 years who had recovered from COVID-19. Both conserved end residues are part of each CDR3. The order of the fields is J gene, clone size, D gene, V gene, CDR3 DNA, CDR3 protein. D genes are given only for firm matches. Size tells how often a clone was seen (once, few, many) or the class of an expanded clone, and some rows leave it out.

>TRBJ2-7|NA|NA|TRBV11-3
TGTGCCAGCAGCTTAGATCTCGGCGCGGCTAACTACGAGCAGTACTTC
CASSLDLGAANYEQYF
>TRBJ2-2|NA|NA|TRBV5-1
TGCGCCAGCAGCTTCGGGGACACCACCGGGGAGCTGTTTTTT
CASSFGDTTGELFF
>TRBJ1-4|NA|NA|TRBV5-1
TGCGCCAGCAGCTTAACAGCAACTAATGAAAAACTGTTTTTT
CASSLTATNEKLFF
>TRBJ2-5|NA|NA|TRBV11-3
TGTGCCAGCAGTCAATCTGGATTAGGGGGGACCCAGTACTTC
CASSQSGLGGTQYF
>TRBJ1-2|NA|NA|TRBV6-1
TGTGCCAGCAGTGAAGATGGGACAACGTATGGCTACACCTTC
CASSEDGTTYGYTF
>TRBJ1-5|NA|NA|TRBV19
TGTGCCAGTAGTATGCAGGACAGTCAGCCCCAGCATTTT
CASSMQDSQPQHF
>TRBJ2-1|NA|TRBD2|TRBV28
TGTGCCAGCAGTTACGTTAGCGGGGGGGCCCATGAGCAGTTCTTC
CASSYVSGGAHEQFF
>TRBJ2-2|NA|NA|TRBV7-9
TGTGCCAGCAGCTTTGGGAGGACGGTGGTGGCCGGGGAGCTGTTTTTT
CASSFGRTVVAGELFF
>TRBJ1-6|NA|NA|TRBV7-3
TGTGCCAGCAGCGATGGGAGCTCCTATAATTCACCCCTCCACTTT
CASSDGSSYNSPLHF
>TRBJ2-1|NA|NA|TRBV2
TGTGCCAGCTGGGCAACCTACAATGAGCAGTTCTTC
CASWATYNEQFF
>TRBJ1-6|NA|NA|TRBV7-9
TGTGCCAGCAGTTTCCTCGGAGGGGACCAGTCACCCCTCCACTTT
CASSFLGGDQSPLHF
>TRBJ1-2|NA|NA|TRBV29-1
TGCAGCGTTACCCTTGTGGGGGCAGGCCCTAACACCTTC
CSVTLVGAGPNTF
>TRBJ2-7|NA|TRBD1|TRBV27
TGTGCCAGCAGTTTATTGGCTGGGGCGGGACAGGTTTCCTACGAGCAGTACTTC
CASSLLAGAGQVSYEQYF
>TRBJ2-3|NA|NA|TRBV2
TGTGCCAGCAGTGGACTCAGCACAGATACGCAGTATTTT
CASSGLSTDTQYF
>TRBJ1-6|NA|NA|TRBV12-3/TRBV12-4
TGTGCCAGCAGCCGGACAGAAAATTCACCCCTCCACTTT
CASSRTENSPLHF
>TRBJ2-1|NA|NA|TRBV24-1
TGTGCCACCTCGGACTCAACCTACAATGAGCAGTTCTTC
CATSDSTYNEQFF
>TRBJ1-1|NA|NA|TRBV3-1/TRBV3-2
TGTGCCAGCAGCCCGACGTTACAGTTTAACACTGAAGCTTTCTTT
CASSPTLQFNTEAFF
>TRBJ2-7|NA|NA|TRBV19
TGTGCCAGTAGTATGACGGGGAGAACCCTACGAAAGCAGTACTTC
CASSMTGRTLRKQYF
>TRBJ2-5|once|NA|TRBV9
TGTGCCAGCAGCGTAGGTGGGAGCAAAGAGACCCAGTACTTC
CASSVGGSKETQYF
>TRBJ2-5|NA|NA|TRBV7-9
TGTGCCAGCAGCGGCAGGGTCCAAGAGACCCAGTACTTC
CASSGRVQETQYF
>TRBJ2-1|NA|NA|TRBV10-2
TGCGCCAGCAGTGAACAGGCCCACAATGAGCAGTTCTTC
CASSEQAHNEQFF
>TRBJ1-5|NA|NA|TRBV28
TGTGCCAGCAAACCAATCGGGGGGGTTGGTCAGCCCCAGCATTTT
CASKPIGGVGQPQHF
>TRBJ1-2|NA|TRBD1|TRBV7-9
TGTGCCAGCAGCCCACGGACAGGGGCCGTTTATGGCTACACCTTC
CASSPRTGAVYGYTF
>TRBJ1-1|NA|NA|TRBV6-6
TGTGCCAGCAGTTACTCGAGTGGAGCCACTGAAGCTTTCTTT
CASSYSSGATEAFF
>TRBJ2-2|NA|TRBD1|TRBV11-2
TGTGCCAGCAGCTCACAGGGGACGCACACCGGGGAGCTGTTTTTT
CASSSQGTHTGELFF
>TRBJ1-2|NA|TRBD1|TRBV29-1
TGCAGCGTTCGGGACAGGGGATCCTATGGCTACACCTTC
CSVRDRGSYGYTF
>TRBJ1-2|NA|NA|TRBV2
TGTGCCAGCAGCTTAGACAGTGTTGGCTACACCTTC
CASSLDSVGYTF
>TRBJ1-5|NA|NA|TRBV4-1
TGCGCCAGCAGCCAAGTGCGGGATAGCAATCAGCCCCAGCATTTT
CASSQVRDSNQPQHF
>TRBJ1-6|NA|NA|TRBV4-1
TGCGCCAGCAGCCAAGGGAGTTTGAATAATTCACCCCTCCACTTT
CASSQGSLNNSPLHF
>TRBJ2-3|NA|TRBD2|TRBV5-4
TGTGCCAGCAGCTTGGAGAGGGGACTAGCGGGTCTCACAGATACGCAGTATTTT
CASSLERGLAGLTDTQYF
>TRBJ1-3|NA|NA|TRBV25-1
TGTGCCAGCAGTCGGGGGGACGCTGGAAACACCATATATTTT
CASSRGDAGNTIYF
>TRBJ2-1|NA|NA|TRBV10-3
TGTGCCATCAGTGAGCCAGGACTGCCAAGCTCCTACAATGAGCAGTTCTTC
CAISEPGLPSSYNEQFF
>TRBJ2-2|NA|NA|TRBV2
TGTGCCAGCATCCTTGGGAGCACCGGGGAGCTGTTTTTT
CASILGSTGELFF
>TRBJ1-1|NA|NA|TRBV5-4
TGTGCCAGCAGCCTAATCGGGACACAGGGGAACACTGAAGCTTTCTTT
CASSLIGTQGNTEAFF
>TRBJ2-3|NA|NA|TRBV4-1
TGCGCCAGCAGCCAGGGGGCGCTTAGCACAGATACGCAGTATTTT
CASSQGALSTDTQYF
>TRBJ1-1|NA|NA|TRBV30
TGTGCCTGGGGTAGGGGTCAGAACACTGAAGCTTTCTTT
CAWGRGQNTEAFF
>TRBJ1-1|NA|TRBD1|TRBV3-1/TRBV3-2
TGTGCCAGCAGCCAAGCAGGGGGCACTGAAGCTTTCTTT
CASSQAGGTEAFF
>TRBJ1-1|NA|NA|TRBV11-2
TGTGCCAGCAGCATGGGACTTGAAGCTTTCTTT
CASSMGLEAFF
>TRBJ2-2|NA|NA|TRBV7-5
TGTGCCAGAAGCTTAGGTTTGAAGAACGGCGGCACCGGGGAGCTGTTTTTT
CARSLGLKNGGTGELFF
>TRBJ2-7|NA|NA|TRBV2
TGTGCCAGCAGTGAATCCTTTTCCTACGAGCAGTACTTC
CASSESFSYEQYF
>TRBJ2-3|once|NA|TRBV2
TGTGCCAGCAGTGCTGCGGACTTACAAACAGATACGCAGTATTTT
CASSAADLQTDTQYF
>TRBJ1-1|NA|TRBD1|TRBV30
TGTGCCTGGAGTTCAACAGGGGGCAGCAGGACTGAAGCTTTCTTT
CAWSSTGGSRTEAFF
>TRBJ2-5|NA|NA|TRBV5-1
TGCGCCAGCAGCCCGCAGGGACACCTCCAAGAGACCCAGTACTTC
CASSPQGHLQETQYF
>TRBJ1-3|NA|NA|TRBV19
TGTGCCAGTAGTACCTACCAGAGCGCGGGAAACACCATATATTTT
CASSTYQSAGNTIYF
>TRBJ1-6|NA|NA|TRBV10-3
TGTGCCATCAGAGTCGGGTCAGGGTTGAATTCACCCCTCCACTTT
CAIRVGSGLNSPLHF
>TRBJ2-6|NA|TRBD2|TRBV2
TGTGCCAGCAGACCGCTAGCGGGAGCTGGGGCCAACGTCCTGACTTTC
CASRPLAGAGANVLTF
>TRBJ2-2|once|NA|TRBV4-1
TGCGCCAGCAGCCAAGCCCCAGTCGCGAACACCGGGGAGCTGTTTTTT
CASSQAPVANTGELFF
>TRBJ1-1|NA|TRBD1|TRBV19
TGTGCCAGTAGCCGGGTCGAGGGGGCGAGCACTGAAGCTTTCTTT
CASSRVEGASTEAFF
>TRBJ2-1|once|NA|TRBV6-1
TGTGCCAGCAGTGAATCCGTCCTAGCCCGGAATGAGCAGTTCTTC
CASSESVLARNEQFF
>TRBJ1-6|NA|TRBD1|TRBV9
TGTGCCAGCGCCGGGACAGGAAATAATTCACCCCTCCACTTT
CASAGTGNNSPLHF
>TRBJ2-3|NA|NA|TRBV7-3
TGTGCCAGCAGCTTGAGGACAAACACAGATACGCAGTATTTT
CASSLRTNTDTQYF
>TRBJ2-1|NA|NA|TRBV28
TGTGCCAGCAGAGGGGGAGGGGCCCCCTCCTACAATGAGCAGTTCTTC
CASRGGGAPSYNEQFF
>TRBJ2-7|NA|NA|TRBV2
TGTGCCAGCAGCCCCTATATGGCTAGCGTCAGCGAGCAGTACTTC
CASSPYMASVSEQYF
>TRBJ1-5|once|NA|TRBV12-3/TRBV12-4
TGTGCCAGCAGCATGGACAGCGTCGGGCCCCAGCATTTT
CASSMDSVGPQHF
>TRBJ1-6|NA|NA|TRBV28
TGTGCCAGCAGTCCGGGATATCCCCTCCACTTT
CASSPGYPLHF
>TRBJ1-1|NA|TRBD1|TRBV27
TGTGCCAGCAGTTTATCAGGCAGGGGGCGGACTGAAGCTTTCTTT
CASSLSGRGRTEAFF
>TRBJ2-7|NA|TRBD2|TRBV11-3
TGTGCCAGCAGCTTGGAGGCCGGGACTAGCGGCTACGAGCAGTACTTC
CASSLEAGTSGYEQYF
>TRBJ1-2|NA|NA|TRBV3-1/TRBV3-2
TGTGCCAGCAGCCTCCCAGGGGATGGCTACACCTTC
CASSLPGDGYTF
>TRBJ1-5|NA|TRBD1|TRBV30
TGTGCCTGGAGAGGACAGGGTCCAGGTCCCCAGCATTTT
CAWRGQGPGPQHF